These 5 T cell receptor beta chains came from one sample sequenced in a study of cytomegalovirus exposure and HLA in healthy donors. In the PCR, 60 Vbeta and 13 Jbeta primers were used. The data were produced by immunoSEQ multiplex PCR, yet TCRdb's version contains in-frame clones alone and is incomplete. The profile covers 200,000 or so clones, with about 77% appearing a single time and around 6% taken by the ten largest. The sequenced material came from PBMCs. Receptors originate from a woman in her 30s in good health and CMV-seropositive.

The gene calls are TRBV7-2 and TRBJ2-3, with TRBD2 identical over 7 bases. The germline CDR1 and CDR2 sequences are SGHTA and FQGNSA. Losses at the gene ends were 5 bases for V and 0 bases for J; bases not matched to a gene: 8. This CDR3 contains 16 residues. The chain's CDR3 is CASSPNWGGSTDTQYF. CDR3 sequence (DNA): TGTGCCAGCAGCCCCAATTGGGGGGGTAGCACAGATACGCAGTATTTT.

V gene TRBV7-2 combines with J gene TRBJ2-2; 8 bases agree with TRBD2. Per the germline V gene, CDR1 is SGHTA and CDR2 is FQGNSA. The CDR3 length is 16 residues. V lost 2 bases, J lost 4 bases, and 6 bases stayed unmatched. CDR3 region: CASSLRRGVGTGELFF. CDR3 nucleotides: TGTGCCAGCAGCTTACGGCGGGGGGTTGGCACCGGGGAGCTGTTTTTT.

The chain employs TRBV28 and TRBJ1-3, with 12 bases matching TRBD1. Germline V CDR1 and CDR2: MDHEN, SYDVKM. J lost 5 bases, V lost 3 bases, and 14 bases had no gene match. The CDR3 contains 19 residues. CDR3 sequence (DNA): TGTGCCAGCAGTTTGGGGTGGAACCGGGACAGGGGGCAAAGAAACACCATATATTTT. Its translation is CASSLGWNRDRGQRNTIYF.

The chain links TRBV4-1 to TRBJ1-1, with TRBD1 matching 7 bases. There are 17 residues in the CDR3. Germline assignment: CDR1 MGHRA and CDR2 YSYEKL. The junction had 15 bases not matched to a gene; V was cut back by 4 bases and J by 4 bases. The CDR3 sequence: CASSPGPTGNLGTEAFF. CDR3 bases: TGCGCCAGCAGCCCAGGTCCGACAGGGAATCTGGGCACTGAAGCTTTCTTT.

The gene calls are TRBV10-3 and TRBJ2-1, with TRBD2 identical over 13 bases. This CDR3 has 15 residues. Germline loops: CDR1 ENHRY, CDR2 SYGVKD. The V gene end was trimmed by 5 bases and the J gene end by 6 bases; junction bases not matched to a gene: 4. The CDR3 is CAISSTSGRANEQFF. CDR3 coding DNA: TGTGCCATCAGTTCTACTAGCGGGAGGGCCAATGAGCAGTTCTTC.